What follows are 27 T cell receptor beta chains derived from one specimen sequenced in a study of blood T cells in healthy people across ages. It was with a sample-barcoded 5' primer and a J-beta primer mix that a second PCR of roughly 7 to 12 cycles was run. In TCRdb, the 5' RACE reads were re-called with MiXCR into one record per CDR3 protein. The sample records approximately 1.5 million distinct CDR3 sequences, approximately 43% being singletons. The specimen was blood. The receptors originated from a woman aged 18 to 35 in good health.

This sequence joins TRBV2 and TRBJ1-2, with 8 bases lining up with TRBD1. After removal of 4 bases from V and 0 bases from J, the junction contained 7 bases not matched to a gene. This CDR3 spans 16 amino acids. CDR1 is SNHLY and CDR2 is FYNNEI in the germline V gene. DNA of the CDR3: TGTGCCAGCAGTGCCGGGACAGGACCTACTAACTATGGCTACACCTTC. Protein: CASSAGTGPTNYGYTF.

The chain joins TRBV6-5 to TRBJ2-7, with 7 bases aligning to TRBD2. J gave up 0 bases and V 6 bases, and 8 bases lay outside the gene matches. Germline loops: CDR1 MNHEY, CDR2 SVGAGI. The CDR3 spans 15 residues. CDR3 nucleotides: TGTGCCAGCAGAATCGAAGCGGGGACCTCCTACGAGCAGTACTTC. It yields the protein CASRIEAGTSYEQYF.

The V call is TRBV27, the J call TRBJ2-7, with 9 bases lining up with TRBD1. V lost 7 bases to trimming and J lost 3 bases; unmatched junction nucleotides: 10. The CDR3 extends over 15 amino acids. CDR1 is MNHEY and CDR2 is SMNVEV in the germline V gene (reference sequence). CDR3 in amino acids: CASILWGQGGYEQYF. Here the CDR3 DNA reads TGTGCCAGCATCCTCTGGGGACAGGGCGGCTACGAGCAGTACTTC.

This chain connects TRBV29-1 to TRBJ1-1; no firm D call. Between the trimmed V and J ends, which lost 0 bases and 5 bases, there was a span of 7 bases. There are 12 residues in the CDR3. Germline CDR1 SQVTM, CDR2 ANQGSEA. CDR3 in amino acids: CSVEDSLTEAFF. CDR3 sequence (DNA): TGCAGCGTTGAAGACTCCTTAACTGAAGCTTTCTTT.

The chain recombines TRBV5-6 with TRBJ2-2; no clear D gene. This CDR3 has 14 residues. The V gene's germline CDR1 is SGHDT and CDR2 YYEEEE. V gave up 4 bases and J gave up 1 base, with 8 bases separating them. The CDR3 DNA reads TGTGCCAGCAGCCAGACCATGAACACCGGGGAGCTGTTTTTT. Encoded protein: CASSQTMNTGELFF. Full variable domain (rest looked up from reference TRBV5-6 and TRBJ2-2): DAGVTQSPTHLIKTRGQQVTLRCSPKSGHDTVSWYQQALGQGPQFIFQYYEEEERQRGNFPDRFSGHQFPNYSSELNVNALLLGDSALYLCASSQTMNTGELFFGEGSRLTVL.

The chain recombines TRBV6-6 with TRBJ2-7; D not certain. CDR3 length: 14 amino acids. CDR1 is MNHNY, CDR2 SVGAGI, per germline (reference sequence). The germline V and J ends were trimmed by 0 bases and 2 bases, with 8 bases remaining between them. CDR3 DNA sequence: TGTGCCAGCAGTTACTCTTCTGTACCCTACGAGCAGTACTTC. This translates into CASSYSSVPYEQYF.

This clonotype was found a few times. Germline and junction disagree at one end, which may indicate a read error. This chain connects TRBV5-1 to TRBJ2-7; D tentatively fits TRBD1 or TRBD2 (5 bases each). This CDR3 is built from 13 residues. Looked up from germline, CDR1 is SGHRS and CDR2 is YFSETQ. CDR3 coding DNA: TGCGACAGCAGCTGGGACCTCGGGGAGATGAAGTACTTC. As protein: CDSSWDLGEMKYF.

CDR3 in amino acids: CASSLNPGGHEQYF. CDR3 nucleotides: TGTGCCAGCAGTTTAAACCCCGGAGGCCACGAGCAGTACTTC. The chain employs TRBV27 and TRBJ2-7, with D maybe TRBD2 (5 bases). Trimming removed 2 bases from V and 5 bases from J, with 13 bases in between. There are 14 residues in the CDR3. Germline assignment: CDR1 MNHEY and CDR2 SMNVEV (reference sequence).

This clonotype was seen a handful of times. The chain has TRBV7-2 and TRBJ2-7, with TRBD2 as a possible D gene (6 bases). Germline V CDR1 and CDR2: SGHTA, FQGNSA. This CDR3 region has 16 residues. Trimming left V 0 bases short and J 3 bases short, with 15 bases between. The CDR3 loop is CASSLAKTRLIYEQYF. The CDR3 DNA reads TGTGCCAGCAGCTTAGCGAAGACTAGACTTATCTACGAGCAGTACTTC.

The gene calls are TRBV25-1 and TRBJ1-4; D unresolved. CDR1 MGHDK and CDR2 SYGVNS come from the germline V gene. Trimming pared 1 base from V and 11 bases from J, leaving 11 bases between. The CDR3 consists of 13 residues. The CDR3: CASSESPIMKLFF. In DNA form, the CDR3 reads TGTGCCAGCAGTGAATCTCCGATAATGAAACTGTTTTTT. Full variable domain (missing parts from reference TRBV25-1 and TRBJ1-4): EADIYQTPRYLVIGTGKKITLECSQTMGHDKMYWYQQDPGMELHLIHYSYGVNSTEKGDLSSESTVSRIRTEHFPLTLESARPSHTSQYLCASSESPIMKLFFGSGTQLSVL.

This clonotype has a handful of counts. The chain recombines TRBV15 with TRBJ2-1; 11 nucleotides match TRBD2. CDR1 is LNHNV, CDR2 YYDKDF, per germline (reference sequence). V shed 1 base and J 8 bases; nucleotides not matched to a gene: 4. The length of the CDR3 is 15 residues. The CDR3 protein is CATSRGPSGRYEQFF. The CDR3 DNA reads TGTGCCACCAGCAGAGGACCTAGCGGGAGGTATGAGCAGTTCTTC.

This sequence joins TRBV12-3 or TRBV12-4 and TRBJ1-2; perhaps TRBD1 as D (6 bases). The length of the CDR3 is 16 residues. V lost 2 bases, J lost 6 bases, and 19 bases lay in between. The chain's CDR3 is CASSLMGSVGAHGYTF. The CDR3 coding sequence is TGTGCCAGCAGTTTAATGGGTAGTGTGGGGGCACATGGCTACACCTTC.

A few counts support this clonotype. The CDR3 nucleotides are TGCAGTGCTAGCTCCGTCCGACAGGGGTTCGGGGAGCAGTACTTC. Its translation is CSASSVRQGFGEQYF. The V call is TRBV20-1, the J call TRBJ2-5; TRBD1 aligns across 8 bases. Germline loops: CDR1 DFQATT, CDR2 SNEGSKA (reference sequence). J lost 11 bases, V lost 3 bases, and 17 bases had no gene match. The CDR3 spans 15 residues.

The V and J genes are TRBV20-1 and TRBJ1-1, with 10 bases lining up with TRBD1. The CDR3 totals 14 residues. V lost 6 bases to trimming and J lost 0 bases; unmatched junction nucleotides: 4. The germline CDR1 and CDR2 sequences are DFQATT and SNEGSKA (reference sequence). CDR3 nucleotide sequence: TGCAGTGCCCCCGGGACAGGGGTGAACACTGAAGCTTTCTTT. Translation gives CSAPGTGVNTEAFF.

DNA of the CDR3: TGTGCCAGCAGCTCTAGGGTGTCGGGCGGCTACACCTTC. Translated: CASSSRVSGGYTF. The rearrangement uses TRBV12-3 or TRBV12-4 and TRBJ1-2; D uncertain. The CDR3 consists of 13 residues. V lost 6 bases and J 8 bases, leaving 16 bases between the germline ends.

This clonotype occurred a few times. V gene TRBV28 combines with J gene TRBJ1-2; D unresolved. This CDR3 contains 13 residues. From germline, CDR1 is MDHEN and CDR2 SYDVKM. The V end lost 7 bases, the J end lost 1 base, and 10 bases lay between the germline ends. The CDR3 sequence is CASTNQRNYGYTF. Here the CDR3 DNA reads TGTGCCAGCACTAATCAGCGTAACTATGGCTACACCTTC.

This rearrangement joins TRBV6-2 or TRBV6-3 to TRBJ2-3, with D hard to call. The V end lost 0 bases, the J end lost 6 bases, and 10 bases lay between the germline ends. Germline CDR1 is MNHEY and CDR2 is SVGEGT. The length of the CDR3 is 14 residues. CDR3 nucleotide sequence: TGTGCCAGCAGTTACTCTCGGAGAACGGATACGCAGTATTTT. It yields the protein CASSYSRRTDTQYF.

This chain uses TRBV20-1 with TRBJ1-6; 10 bases match TRBD1. CDR1 and CDR2 (germline): DFQATT, SNEGSKA (reference sequence). V shed 6 bases, J shed 14 bases, and the junction held 7 bases outside the gene matches. This CDR3 is 12 amino acids long. For the CDR3, the DNA is TGCAGTGCGAGGACAGGGGGACTCACCCTCCACTTT. As protein: CSARTGGLTLHF.

Only a few counts were recorded for this clonotype. The V gene is TRBV7-2, the J gene TRBJ1-2, with a weak D call TRBD1 (5 bases). Germline CDR1 SGHTA, CDR2 FQGNSA. Trimming pared 7 bases from V and 3 bases from J, leaving 12 bases between. CDR3 length: 13 residues. The CDR3 sequence is CASTFGGYYGYTF. The CDR3 bases are TGTGCCAGCACCTTTGGGGGGTACTATGGCTACACCTTC. Based on the CDR3 plus reference TRBV7-2 and TRBJ1-2, the full variable domain is GAGVSQSPSNKVTEKGKDVELRCDPISGHTALYWYRQSLGQGLEFLIYFQGNSAPDKSGLPSDRFSAERTGGSVSTLTIQRTQQEDSAVYLCASTFGGYYGYTFGSGTRLTVV.

The V gene is TRBV5-6, the J gene TRBJ1-1, with a tentative D call TRBD1 (5 bases). Germline V gives CDR1 SGHDT, CDR2 YYEEEE. This CDR3 spans 15 amino acids. The germline V and J ends were trimmed by 3 bases and 4 bases, with 16 bases remaining between them. The CDR3 DNA is TGTGCCAGCAGCTGGGCCCCTGCAGGGTCCACTGAAGCTTTCTTT. Amino acids: CASSWAPAGSTEAFF.

This clonotype occurred a few times. CDR3 protein: CSARDRTTPDTQYF. The DNA for the CDR3 is TGCAGTGCTAGAGATCGTACGACTCCGGATACCCAGTACTTC. The rearrangement uses TRBV20-1 and TRBJ2-7; D gene uncertain. This CDR3 comprises 14 residues. Deletions cut 0 bases from V and 10 bases from J, with 19 bases between. Germline CDR1 and CDR2: DFQATT and SNEGSKA (reference sequence).

This clonotype was counted only a few times. This sequence joins TRBV28 and TRBJ2-1; TRBD2 might be the D (5 bases). Trimming took off 10 bases at V and 4 bases at J, with 14 bases between the two ends. CDR3 length: 13 amino acids. CDR1 and CDR2 from the germline V gene are MDHEN and SYDVKM. The CDR3 reads CATATREYNEQFF. The CDR3 nucleotides read TGTGCCACAGCAACTAGGGAGTACAATGAGCAGTTCTTC.

This chain links TRBV12-3 or TRBV12-4 with TRBJ2-7; D not certain. This CDR3 has 11 amino acids. The germline V and J ends were trimmed by 2 bases and 8 bases, with 7 bases remaining between them. The chain's CDR3 is CASSLSGQQYF. In DNA form, the CDR3 reads TGTGCCAGCAGTTTAAGTGGCCAGCAGTACTTC.

This clonotype was counted between two and nine times. V usage is TRBV28 and J usage is TRBJ2-3; tentatively, D is TRBD1 (6 bases). V lost 6 bases to trimming and J lost 7 bases, with 23 bases between them. This CDR3 comprises 16 residues. Per the germline V gene, CDR1 is MDHEN and CDR2 is SYDVKM. In nucleotides, the CDR3 is TGTGCCAGCAGCCCCCTTCGACAGGAACAAATGTATACGCAGTATTTT. It encodes CASSPLRQEQMYTQYF.

The V call is TRBV7-9, the J call TRBJ2-1, with 9 bases identical to TRBD1. Germline values: CDR1 SEHNR, CDR2 FQNEAQ (reference sequence). The V and J ends lost 6 bases and 8 bases, in that order; junction bases with no gene match: 8. The CDR3 extends over 14 amino acids. Here the CDR3 DNA reads TGTGCCAGCAGGACCCGGACAGGGGTGTATGAGCAGTTCTTC. Translating it yields CASRTRTGVYEQFF.

V gene TRBV27 combines with J gene TRBJ1-1, with D tentatively TRBD1 (5 bases). The V end was cut by 2 bases, the J end by 5 bases, with 12 bases between. From germline, CDR1 is MNHEY and CDR2 SMNVEV (reference sequence). The CDR3 has 14 residues. This CDR3 is CASSLQGPSTEAFF. In DNA form, the CDR3 reads TGTGCCAGCAGTTTACAGGGCCCGTCGACTGAAGCTTTCTTT.

The chain links TRBV5-1 to TRBJ2-1, with TRBD1 matching 9 bases. V lost 4 bases and J lost 7; bases outside the gene matches: 9. The CDR3 spans 15 residues. Germline CDR1 and CDR2: SGHRS and YFSETQ. CDR3 protein: CASSRPTGGLNEQFF. The CDR3 nucleotides read TGCGCCAGCAGCCGCCCCACAGGGGGCTTGAATGAGCAGTTCTTC.